This is a list of T cell receptor beta chains from one sample in a study of immune characterization of retroperitoneal liposarcoma. TCRdb called the PCR reads again in MiXCR, with one record for every CDR3 protein. The sample contains 8,500 to 11,000 distinct CDR3 sequences, around a quarter of which appear only once. Material: tumor tissue. The receptors shown here come from a female donor with retroperitoneal liposarcoma. Each CDR3 is given with its conserved first and last residue.

TRBV12-3/TRBV12-4 CASSLGPFVDTQYF
TRBV6-6 CASSYSTGGPYEQFF
TRBV12-5 CASGLVRGSGDSLSGNTIYF
TRBV27 CASSLPTILFF
TRBV7-3 CASSLTGDNEQYF
TRBV12-3/TRBV12-4 CASSHKTGTGLSYEQFF
TRBV6-1 CASSESGGVNEQYF
TRBV6-1 CASRLSGGWRDTQYF
TRBV6-1 CASSGVQETQYF
TRBV6-1 CASSEWRQSATIYF
TRBV6-1 CASRLTVTAPTEQYF
TRBV28 CASSRFRGPNQPQHF
TRBV6-1 CASSETRTGEQFF
TRBV6-1 CASRDPSNEQFF
TRBV11-3 CASSLDPYEQYF
TRBV27 CASSLSVSGRGYNEQFF
TRBV6-2/TRBV6-3 CASSVTGGGNQPQHF
TRBV11-3 CASSLDLGQSYNEQYF
TRBV19 CASSGYYEQFF
TRBV7-8 CASSLEGRSPLETQFF
TRBV11-2 CASSFSQSSYNEQYF
TRBV6-1 CASSSRGAGGVRAKNIQYF
TRBV6-1 CASSEARTVTGNLRVSNQPQHF
TRBV7-6 CASSSDSLEGQFF
TRBV6-1 CASIIGTSYNEQYF
TRBV6-1 CASIGQGAYEQYF
TRBV12-3/TRBV12-4 CASSLAGPYNEQYF
TRBV6-2/TRBV6-3 CASSPTGGRAKNIQYF
TRBV7-9 CASSSLAGVYNEQYF
TRBV7-2 CASSLDNNQPQHF
TRBV7-2 CASSPSSGRSYEQFF
TRBV7-4 CASSLLKTGSKNIQYF
TRBV27 CASSHGTVNTEAFF
TRBV7-9 CASSSKTGGGPLHF
TRBV27 CASSLGRWHTDTQYF
TRBV12-3/TRBV12-4 CASSYSPKNTEAFF
TRBV4-1 CASSQRTGRGQPQHF
TRBV10-3 CAISGTGGHEQYF
TRBV6-5 CASSYRLDSGGETQYF
TRBV6-6 CASSPLPGTENTEAFF
TRBV6-4 CASSDRGGDTEAFF
TRBV7-3 CASSEDRHIGTQYF
TRBV7-2 CASSRRQNYEQFF
TRBV12-3/TRBV12-4 CASSLGGRTSYEQYF
TRBV6-1 CASSHNLGGRETQFF
TRBV6-1 CASSEGGGGPETQYF
TRBV7-8 CASSSGTLDGGYTF
TRBV6-6 CASSYSRGTEQFF
TRBV7-8 CASSLVGGSRNTEAFF
TRBV4-1 CASRQDFGTGHAGELFF
TRBV24-1 CATSKSGLAGNEQFF
TRBV6-1 CASSELVSEQYF